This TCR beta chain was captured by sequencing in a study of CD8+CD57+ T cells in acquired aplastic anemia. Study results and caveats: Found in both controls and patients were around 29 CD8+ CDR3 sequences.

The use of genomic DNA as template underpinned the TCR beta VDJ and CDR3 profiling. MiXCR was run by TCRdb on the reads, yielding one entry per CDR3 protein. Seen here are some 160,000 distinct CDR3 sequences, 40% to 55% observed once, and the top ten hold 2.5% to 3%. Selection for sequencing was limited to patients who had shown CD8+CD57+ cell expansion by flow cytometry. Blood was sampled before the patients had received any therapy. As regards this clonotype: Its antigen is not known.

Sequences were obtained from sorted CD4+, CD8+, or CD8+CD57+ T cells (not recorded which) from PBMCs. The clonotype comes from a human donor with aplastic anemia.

The CDR3 DNA is TGTGCCACCAGACCGGGTAACACAGATACGCAGTATTTT. It specifies CATRPGNTDTQYF. The V and J genes are TRBV15 and TRBJ2-3; D is unresolved. CDR3 length: 13 residues. Between the trimmed V and J ends, which lost 6 bases and 2 bases, there was a span of 9 bases. CDR1 is LNHNV, CDR2 YYDKDF, per germline (reference sequence).